This T cell receptor beta chain was documented in a study of CD8 T cells in ankylosing spondylitis. Regarding the study as a whole: The disease-linked clones had a CD8+ phenotype and low blood frequencies.

One entry per CDR3 protein results from TCRdb running MiXCR on the 5' RACE reads. The table records some 25,000 distinct CDR3 sequences, less than 3% of them present only once. This clonotype was observed at least ten times. Its antigen is not known. This CDR3 region has 14 residues. The V end lost 0 bases, the J end lost 1 base, and 5 bases lay between the germline ends. Germline lookup yields CDR1 SGDLS and CDR2 YYNGEE. The receptor's source is a female donor with ankylosing spondylitis or in good health (not recorded which). The sequenced material came from blood, either unsorted or a sorted T cell fraction (not recorded which). This chain joins TRBV9 and TRBJ2-1; no clear D. The CDR3 DNA is TGTGCCAGCAGCGTAGCCATTTCCTACAATGAGCAGTTCTTC. Protein product: CASSVAISYNEQFF.